This T cell receptor beta chain is drawn from a study of cytomegalovirus exposure and HLA in healthy donors. The study ran its PCR with 60 Vbeta and 13 Jbeta primers. Assay: immunoSEQ multiplex PCR; the TCRdb copy retains only in-frame clones and omits some. This table has 150,000 or so clones, nearly 70% appearing once. This clone was observed a few times. What it recognizes is unknown. V was cut by 5 bases and J by 4 bases, with 15 bases left in between. Germline values: CDR1 WNHNN, CDR2 SYGVQD (reference sequence). The CDR3 has 15 amino acids. Study-level findings and limits: Association with HLA alleles at 0.05 false discovery rate was found for roughly 17,000 TCR beta sequences in a later analysis.

This sequence was found in a man under 40 in good health and CMV-seropositive. The chain carries TRBV10-1 and TRBJ2-1; a weak D match, TRBD2 (5 bases). The sequencing sample was made of PBMCs. CDR3 nucleotide sequence: TGCGCCAGCAGTCAGGCTAGCCGGAGTTACAATGAGCAGTTCTTC. This gives the protein CASSQASRSYNEQFF.